This TCR beta chain was obtained from a study of T cell responses to AZD1222 COVID-19 vaccine. Regarding the study as a whole: Only a handful of AZD1222 recipients were seropositive at baseline. The donor cohort was predominantly white British with a female majority, and clonal diversity may have been underestimated.

As regards this clone: The antigen is not known.

The CDR3 has 12 amino acids. Germline V gene lookup returns CDR1 SGHDT and CDR2 YYEEEE. V was clipped by 2 bases and J by 14 bases; unmatched bases: 5. Clones were read by immunoSEQ multiplex PCR, and TCRdb kept only the in-frame ones, dropping some. The table shows some 100,000 clones, with 70% to 90% occurring only once. This sequence originates from an adult who received the AZD1222 COVID-19 vaccine. The J gene is TRBJ1-1, the V gene TRBV5-6, with 11 bases lining up with TRBD1. The specimen comprised peripheral blood, sampled 28 days after the second AZD1222 dose. CDR3 sequence: CASSLSWTGGFF. The DNA for the CDR3 is TGTGCCAGCAGCTTAAGTTGGACAGGGGGCTTCTTT.